This passage covers 27 T cell receptor beta chains from one sample sequenced in a study of tissue T cells after allogeneic stem cell transplantation. Profiled with immunoSEQ multiplex PCR; TCRdb holds only in-frame clones, not every one. The profile covers roughly 20,000 clones, with 69% appearing a single time and under 0.5% taken by the ten largest. The sequenced sample was blood. These receptors were taken from a female BALB/c mouse in good health. Mouse MHC haplotype: H2-d.

Concerning this clone itself: Gene names follow the mouse nomenclature. Coverage ceases 1 residue before the CDR3 finishes, and the germline J gene fills in the end. V is TRBV5 and J is TRBJ1-1; possible D gene TRBD1, 5 bases. CDR3 length: 13 residues. The germline V and J ends were trimmed by 1 base and 3 bases, with 6 bases remaining between them. CDR1 is LGHNA, CDR2 YNLKQL, per germline (reference sequence). The sequenced CDR3 bases are TGTGCCAGCAGCCAAGGGGGGGACACAGAAGTCTTC. It specifies CASSQGGDTEVF. The whole CDR3 is CASSQGGDTEVFF.

Comment on this clone: Mouse names are used for the genes. The read halts 1 residue ahead of the CDR3 end, with the missing end drawn from the germline J gene. The gene calls are TRBV29 and TRBJ2-5, with D unresolved. Germline V gives CDR1 MSHET, CDR2 SYDVDS. The CDR3 has 11 residues. V was clipped by 4 bases and J by 3 bases, with 2 bases between them. CDR3 loop: CASSSQDTQYF. The CDR3 bases that were read are TGTGCTAGCAGTTCGCAAGACACCCAGTAC.

This clone was seen more than once but under ten times. Gene names denote mouse genes. The read ends 1 residue early relative to the CDR3; the germline J gene fills the gap. The chain carries TRBV13-2 and TRBJ2-7, with D perhaps TRBD2 (7 bases). Germline assignment: CDR1 NNHNN and CDR2 SYGAGS (reference sequence). V was cut by 0 bases and J by 6 bases, with 13 bases left in between. The CDR3 covers 14 residues. CDR3 loop: CASGDGLGAVEQYF. Incomplete CDR3 DNA: TGTGCCAGCGGTGATGGCCTGGGGGCCGTTGAACAGTAC.

This clone was recorded only once. The genes and germline here are from mouse. Read coverage stops 1 residue before the CDR3 terminus; the germline J gene supplies the remainder. The chain recombines TRBV19 with TRBJ1-5; TRBD1 is a possible D gene (5 bases). The CDR3 sequence is 14 residues long. V lost 2 bases and J lost 2, with 8 bases in between. Looked up from germline, CDR1 is FNHDT and CDR2 is SITEND (reference sequence). The DNA read from the CDR3 is TGTGCCAGCAGTATCGCAGGGTACAACCAGGCTCCGCTT. This encodes CASSIAGYNQAPL. In full, the CDR3 is CASSIAGYNQAPLF. The full variable domain, its missing parts supplied by reference TRBV19 and TRBJ1-5, is GGIITQTPKFLIGQEGQKLTLKCQQNFNHDTMYWYRQDSGKGLRLIYYSITENDLQKGDLSEGYDASREKKSSFSLTVTSAQKNEMAVFLCASSIAGYNQAPLFGEGTRLSVL.

In regard to this clone: Mouse gene names apply. Read coverage stops 1 residue before the CDR3 terminus; the germline J gene supplies the remainder. The J gene is TRBJ1-4, the V gene TRBV13-2; TRBD1 aligns across 10 bases. The germline V gene has CDR1 NNHNN and CDR2 SYGAGS (reference sequence). The length of the CDR3 is 15 residues. After removal of 5 bases from V and 4 bases from J, the junction contained 5 bases not matched to a gene. CDR3 sequence reads: CASGNRDRGNERLFF. Partial CDR3 DNA: TGTGCCAGCGGAAACCGGGACAGGGGCAACGAAAGATTATTT.

In regard to this clone: Here the gene names and germline are mouse. The CDR3 end falls 1 residue outside the read, so it is completed with the germline J gene. The chain links TRBV19 to TRBJ1-6, with D unresolved. TRBJ1-6 belongs to the ORF category, with a function that is uncertain. CDR3 size: 15 residues. V was clipped by 4 bases and J by 3 bases, with 11 bases between them. Per germline, CDR1 FNHDT and CDR2 SITEND (reference sequence). The CDR3 spells CASSSPAHYNSPLYF. Incomplete CDR3 DNA: TGTGCCAGCAGTTCCCCGGCCCACTATAATTCGCCCCTCTAC.

Comment on this clone: The germline and genes are mouse ones. The CDR3 protein is CASSQEAGGGAETLYF. CDR3 DNA, as far as it was read: TGTGCCAGCAGCCAAGAAGCTGGGGGGGGTGCAGAAACGCTGTAT. The rearrangement uses TRBV5 and TRBJ2-3, with 9 positions matching TRBD2. From the germline J gene comes the end of the CDR3, since the read stops 1 residue before it. The CDR3 loop spans 16 amino acids. Germline V gene lookup returns CDR1 LGHNA and CDR2 YNLKQL (reference sequence). V was clipped by 0 bases and J by 1 base; unmatched bases: 2.

Points on this clone: Gene names and germline refer to mouse. The read finishes 1 residue shy of the CDR3 end, and the germline J gene is used to complete it. The gene calls are TRBV29 and TRBJ2-5; 7 bases line up with TRBD1. Germline assignment: CDR1 MSHET and CDR2 SYDVDS. CDR3 length: 13 amino acids. The J segment lost 5 bases and the V segment lost 3 bases, leaving 2 bases of the junction unmatched. The DNA read from the CDR3 is TGTGCTAGCAGTTTTTACAGGGGAGACACCCAGTAC. Its translation: CASSFYRGDTQY. The CDR3 in full is CASSFYRGDTQYF.

Note on this clone: Gene names follow the mouse nomenclature. The missing CDR3 end, 1 residue past where the read stops, is filled in from the germline J gene. J is TRBJ1-4 and V is TRBV19; D gene uncertain. From germline, CDR1 is FNHDT and CDR2 SITEND (reference sequence). V lost 2 bases, J lost 0 bases, and 5 bases lay in between. This CDR3 region has 14 residues. CDR3 loop: CASSIFISNERLFF. Partial CDR3 DNA: TGTGCCAGCAGTATTTTTATTTCCAACGAAAGATTATTT.

This clone occurred a few times. Mouse germline and gene names are used. The CDR3 protein is CASSTQDIQAPLF. The part of the CDR3 DNA that was read is TGTGCCAGCAGTACCCAGGACATCCAGGCTCCGCTT. The rearrangement uses TRBV19 and TRBJ1-5, with TRBD1 as a possible D gene (5 bases). From the germline J gene comes the end of the CDR3, since the read stops 1 residue before it. Trimming left V 3 bases short and J 6 bases short, with 10 bases between. The CDR3 contains 13 residues. Germline loops: CDR1 FNHDT, CDR2 SITEND (reference sequence).

Regarding this clone: Gene and germline names: mouse. Other DNA sequences in the sample encode the same CDR3. Partial CDR3 DNA: TGTGCCAGCGGTGATCCTGGGGGCTATGCTGAGCAGTTC. Translating gives CASGDPGGYAEQF. The full CDR3 is CASGDPGGYAEQFF. The chain couples TRBV13-2 to TRBJ2-1, with 7 positions matching TRBD2. Coverage ceases 1 residue before the CDR3 finishes, and the germline J gene fills in the end. V shed 1 base, J shed 3 bases, and the junction held 1 base outside the gene matches. The CDR3 runs 14 residues. The germline V gene encodes CDR1 NNHNN and CDR2 SYGAGS (reference sequence).

A note on this clone: The listed genes are named as in mouse. The DNA ends 1 residue before the CDR3 does, and the rest of the CDR3 is filled in from the germline J gene. The chain joins TRBV14 to TRBJ2-1, with 9 bases that match TRBD2. V lost 3 bases and J lost 3; bases outside the gene matches: 1. The CDR3 runs 14 residues. The V gene's germline CDR1 is SGHDT and CDR2 FRDEAV. The part of the CDR3 DNA that was read is TGTGCCAGCAGTTCGACTGGGGGCTATGCTGAGCAGTTC. Residues: CASSSTGGYAEQF. Given in full, the CDR3 is CASSSTGGYAEQFF. Looking up the rest from reference TRBV14 and TRBJ2-1 gives the full variable domain: EAGVTQSPRYAVLQEGQAVSFWCDPISGHDTLYWYQQPRDQGPQLLVYFRDEAVIDNSQLPSDRFSAVRPKGTNSTLKIQSAKQGDTATYLCASSSTGGYAEQFFGPGTRLTVL.

Only a few counts were recorded for this clone. Gene names are the mouse ones. The read ends 1 residue before the CDR3 terminus; that terminus is restored from the germline J gene. The chain couples TRBV4 to TRBJ2-1, with 11 bases matching TRBD2. From germline, CDR1 is LGHDT and CDR2 YNNKQL (reference sequence). Germline trimming cut 5 bases from V and 1 base from J; bases unmatched to any gene: 4. This CDR3 is 16 amino acids long. The CDR3 reads CASSPTGGVNYAEQFF. The covered CDR3 bases are TGTGCCAGCAGCCCGACTGGGGGGGTCAACTATGCTGAGCAGTTC. The full variable domain, its missing parts supplied by reference TRBV4 and TRBJ2-1, is ETAVFQTPNYHVTQVGNEVSFNCKQTLGHDTMYWYKQDSKKLLKIMFSYNNKQLIVNETVPRRFSPQSSDKAHLNLRIKSVEPEDSAVYLCASSPTGGVNYAEQFFGPGTRLTVL.

Turning to this clone: These gene names are mouse names. The read ends 1 residue early relative to the CDR3; the germline J gene fills the gap. Other DNA sequences in this sample translate to the same CDR3. The rearrangement uses TRBV14 and TRBJ1-4; 11 nucleotides line up with TRBD1. V dropped 5 bases and J dropped 4; count of bases not matched to a gene: 1. Germline CDR1 is SGHDT and CDR2 is FRDEAV. The CDR3 has 14 amino acids. The CDR3 sequence is CASRGTGGNERLFF. The DNA read from the CDR3 is TGTGCCAGCAGGGGGACAGGGGGCAACGAAAGATTATTT. Using reference TRBV14 and TRBJ1-4 for the parts outside the CDR3, the full variable domain is EAGVTQSPRYAVLQEGQAVSFWCDPISGHDTLYWYQQPRDQGPQLLVYFRDEAVIDNSQLPSDRFSAVRPKGTNSTLKIQSAKQGDTATYLCASRGTGGNERLFFGHGTKLSVL.

In the case of this clone: The gene names here belong to mouse. The CDR3 end is not reached by the read, which stops 1 residue before it; the germline J gene fills it in. V is TRBV19 and J is TRBJ2-1; 12 positions agree with TRBD2. Germline V gene data show CDR1 as FNHDT and CDR2 as SITEND (reference sequence). V was clipped by 5 bases and J by 7 bases; unmatched bases: 4. The CDR3 extends over 14 amino acids. CDR3 DNA (partial): TGTGCCAGCAGGACTGGGGGGGCGCCGGCTGAGCAGTTC. Encoded protein: CASRTGGAPAEQF. The whole CDR3 region reads CASRTGGAPAEQFF. The complete variable domain, with remaining parts taken from reference TRBV19 and TRBJ2-1, reads GGIITQTPKFLIGQEGQKLTLKCQQNFNHDTMYWYRQDSGKGLRLIYYSITENDLQKGDLSEGYDASREKKSSFSLTVTSAQKNEMAVFLCASRTGGAPAEQFFGPGTRLTVL.

About this clone: Germline and genes: mouse. The read ends 1 residue before the CDR3 terminus; that terminus is restored from the germline J gene. The rearrangement joins TRBV5 to TRBJ1-2; a possible D gene is TRBD1 (5 bases). From germline, CDR1 is LGHNA and CDR2 YNLKQL (reference sequence). The CDR3 length is 16 residues. V was trimmed by 0 bases and J by 2 bases, leaving 13 bases between them. This CDR3 is CASSQESGTSNSDYTF. The CDR3 bases that were read are TGTGCCAGCAGCCAAGAGTCGGGGACCTCTAACTCCGACTACACC.

To note about this clone: The gene names here belong to mouse. The sequence runs out 1 residue before the end of the CDR3; the remainder is reconstructed from the germline J gene. The sample contains more than one DNA sequence encoding this CDR3. The chain links TRBV5 to TRBJ2-5; 7 nucleotides match TRBD2. The CDR3 runs to 14 residues. Germline values: CDR1 LGHNA, CDR2 YNLKQL (reference sequence). The V and J ends lost 0 bases and 3 bases, in that order; junction bases with no gene match: 0. CDR3 DNA, as far as it was read: TGTGCCAGCAGCCAAGACTGGGGGCAAGACACCCAGTAC. It yields the protein CASSQDWGQDTQY. The full CDR3 is CASSQDWGQDTQYF.

Worth noting for this clone: The listed genes are named as in mouse. The read terminates 1 residue before the CDR3 end, so the remaining end is supplied by the germline J gene. V is TRBV13-2 and J is TRBJ2-5, with 8 bases matching TRBD1. J gave up 6 bases and V 5 bases, and 5 bases lay outside the gene matches. The length of the CDR3 is 13 residues. CDR1 NNHNN and CDR2 SYGAGS come from the germline V gene (reference sequence). The CDR3 reads CASGSRDRDTQYF. The covered CDR3 bases are TGTGCCAGCGGGTCCCGGGACAGGGACACCCAGTAC.

This clone was observed a single time. Gene names and germline refer to mouse. The sequence runs out 1 residue before the end of the CDR3; the remainder is reconstructed from the germline J gene. The V gene is TRBV1, the J gene TRBJ2-5; possible D gene TRBD1, 5 bases. In germline, CDR1 is NSQYPW, CDR2 LRSPGD (reference sequence). V was pared by 0 bases and J by 5 bases, with 12 bases between. This CDR3 has 15 amino acids. Here the CDR3 reads CTCSADLGVRDTQYF. Incomplete CDR3 DNA: TGCACCTGCAGTGCAGATTTAGGGGTGAGAGACACCCAGTAC. Looking up the rest from reference TRBV1 and TRBJ2-5 gives the full variable domain: VTLLEQNPRWRLVPRGQAVNLRCILKNSQYPWMSWYQQDLQKQLQWLFTLRSPGDKEVKSLPGADYLATRVTDTELRLQVANMSQGRTLYCTCSADLGVRDTQYFGPGTRLLVL.

Notes on this clone: Gene labels here are mouse ones. The CDR3 goes on 1 residue after the read ends, and that part is filled in from the germline J gene. The chain carries TRBV19 and TRBJ1-4; 7 bases match TRBD1. The V and J ends lost 4 bases and 0 bases, in that order; junction bases with no gene match: 3. CDR1 is FNHDT, CDR2 SITEND, per germline (reference sequence). The length of the CDR3 is 15 residues. The CDR3 reads CASSRGQISNERLFF. CDR3 DNA, as far as it was read: TGTGCCAGCAGTCGGGGACAGATTTCCAACGAAAGATTATTT. Based on the CDR3 plus reference TRBV19 and TRBJ1-4, the full variable domain is GGIITQTPKFLIGQEGQKLTLKCQQNFNHDTMYWYRQDSGKGLRLIYYSITENDLQKGDLSEGYDASREKKSSFSLTVTSAQKNEMAVFLCASSRGQISNERLFFGHGTKLSVL.

Comment on this clone: Gene names follow the mouse nomenclature. From the germline J gene comes the end of the CDR3, since the read stops 1 residue before it. The rearrangement joins TRBV2 to TRBJ1-6; TRBD1 is a possible D gene (5 bases). Being an ORF, TRBJ1-6 has a function that is uncertain. Germline V gives CDR1 LGHNA, CDR2 YSYQKL. Trimming removed 1 base at V and 0 bases at J, with 10 bases between. CDR3 length: 17 amino acids. The part of the CDR3 DNA that was read is TGTGCCAGCAGCCAAGCGCAGGGCGATTCCTATAATTCGCCCCTCTAC. Translation: CASSQAQGDSYNSPLY. From start to end, the CDR3 is CASSQAQGDSYNSPLYF.

Points on this clone: Gene names are the mouse ones. The read ends 1 residue before the CDR3 terminus; that terminus is restored from the germline J gene. The J gene is TRBJ1-4, the V gene TRBV20, with 8 bases lining up with TRBD1. CDR3 length equals 16 residues. V lost 0 bases and J lost 2; bases outside the gene matches: 5. The germline CDR1 and CDR2 sequences are GFQATS and STVNSAI. The covered CDR3 bases are TGTGGTGCTAGGGATCGACAGGGGAGATCCAACGAAAGATTATTT. It translates to CGARDRQGRSNERLF. The entire CDR3 protein reads CGARDRQGRSNERLFF.

There are a few counts of this clone. These gene names are mouse names. The read finishes 1 residue shy of the CDR3 end, and the germline J gene is used to complete it. This chain uses TRBV2 with TRBJ2-7, with 8 bases matching TRBD2. Germline V gene lookup returns CDR1 LGHNA and CDR2 YSYQKL. V lost 3 bases to trimming and J lost 6 bases; unmatched junction nucleotides: 7. This CDR3 region has 14 residues. This chain's CDR3 is CASSQAGGAGEQYF. The part of the CDR3 DNA that was read is TGTGCCAGCAGCCAGGCGGGGGGGGCTGGTGAACAGTAC.

About this clone itself: The germline gene is not matched at one end of the junction; a read error may be the cause. The genes are named according to mouse. The read ends 1 residue early relative to the CDR3; the germline J gene fills the gap. The chain has TRBV1 and TRBJ1-4; weak D call: TRBD1 (5 bases). This CDR3 is built from 15 residues. CDR1 is NSQYPW and CDR2 is LRSPGD in the germline V gene (reference sequence). CDR3 DNA (partial): TGCGCCTGCAGTGCCTCGACAGTTTCCAACGAAAGATTATTT. Translated: CACSASTVSNERLF. The entire CDR3 reads CACSASTVSNERLFF. The full variable domain, its missing parts supplied by reference TRBV1 and TRBJ1-4, is VTLLEQNPRWRLVPRGQAVNLRCILKNSQYPWMSWYQQDLQKQLQWLFTLRSPGDKEVKSLPGADYLATRVTDTELRLQVANMSQGRTLYCACSASTVSNERLFFGHGTKLSVL.

Note on this clone: Gene names are mouse gene names. The CDR3 spells CTCSPDREGQAPLF. Incomplete CDR3 DNA: TGCACCTGCAGCCCCGACAGGGAGGGCCAGGCTCCGCTT. The chain couples TRBV1 to TRBJ1-5; the match to TRBD1 covers 7 bases. The read ends 1 residue before the CDR3 terminus; that terminus is restored from the germline J gene. CDR3 size: 14 residues. The V gene's germline CDR1 is NSQYPW and CDR2 LRSPGD (reference sequence). Unmatched junction bases numbered 8, after V lost 6 bases and J lost 6 bases.

To note about this clone: Gene names follow the mouse nomenclature. The CDR3 end lies 1 residue beyond the end of the read and is filled in from the germline J gene. The chain employs TRBV5 and TRBJ2-7; maybe TRBD1 (5 bases). The CDR3 runs to 12 residues. Germline V gene lookup returns CDR1 LGHNA and CDR2 YNLKQL (reference sequence). Trimming shortened V by 4 bases and J by 3 bases, and 7 bases separated the two germline ends. CDR3 DNA, as far as it was read: TGTGCCAGCAGCCCGGACAACTATGAACAGTAC. It is translated as CASSPDNYEQY. The full-length CDR3 reads as CASSPDNYEQYF.

For this clone: Gene names denote mouse genes. The CDR3 goes on 1 residue after the read ends, and that part is filled in from the germline J gene. V usage is TRBV20 and J usage is TRBJ2-7, with TRBD2 matching 7 bases. CDR1 is GFQATS and CDR2 is STVNSAI in the germline V gene. Trimming cost V 4 bases and J 2 bases; bases outside gene matches: 2. This CDR3 comprises 12 residues. CDR3 sequence reads: CGATGGTYEQYF. The DNA read from the CDR3 is TGTGGTGCTACGGGGGGGACCTATGAACAGTAC.